This paragraph reports one TCR beta chain. This sample is drawn from a study of brain metastases from non-small cell lung cancer. Trimming took 3 bases from V and 3 from J, leaving 9 bases between them. This CDR3 is 13 amino acids long. In germline, CDR1 is DFQATT, CDR2 SNEGSKA (reference sequence). The data were produced by immunoSEQ multiplex PCR, yet TCRdb's version contains in-frame clones alone and is incomplete. Of approximately 3,900 clones in the sample, roughly 89% are singletons; the top ten hold 2.5% to 4%. The sequenced sample consisted of primary lung tumor tissue. The sequence derives from a donor at least 40 years old with non-small cell lung cancer. This chain connects TRBV20-1 to TRBJ1-5; D remains ambiguous. The CDR3 protein is CSASSGNNQPQHF. The DNA of the CDR3 is TGCAGTGCTAGTTCCGGGAACAATCAGCCCCAGCATTTT.